Given below is one TCR beta chain in context. The sample is drawn from a study of T-cell reconstitution after alpha-beta-depleted transplantation in children. The CDR3 is 16 amino acids. Trimming took 3 bases from V and 3 from J; bases not matched to a gene: 6. The TCRbeta library incorporated unique molecular identifiers. Each CDR3 protein is one row after TCRdb ran MiXCR on the PCR reads. The sample lists 360,000 or so distinct CDR3 sequences; roughly 22% were seen once. The sequence came from a human donor who donated a stem cell graft to a child with acute myeloid leukemia. The chain recombines TRBV12-3 or TRBV12-4 with TRBJ2-7; 12 positions match TRBD2. Material: PBMCs from the stem cell graft donor, obtained from the stem cell graft. CDR3 amino acids: CASSFGETSGGYEQYF. The CDR3 coding sequence is TGTGCCAGCAGTTTCGGCGAGACTAGCGGGGGCTACGAGCAGTACTTC.